The 31 T cell receptor beta chains presented below share a single source sample, sequenced in a study of cytomegalovirus exposure and HLA in healthy donors. Method: immunoSEQ multiplex PCR; TCRdb's copy keeps in-frame clones and lacks some. This sample has tens of thousands of clones, with about 97% found just once. Sequencing was done on a sample of PBMCs. The source is a woman aged 18-29 years in good health and CMV-seropositive.

The gene calls are TRBV5-1 and TRBJ1-1; 7 positions match TRBD1. Germline V gene lookup returns CDR1 SGHRS and CDR2 YFSETQ. Trimming at V came to 4 bases and at J to 10 bases, leaving 4 bases not matched to a gene. The CDR3 is 11 residues long. CDR3 sequence: CASSRQGTAFF. The CDR3 coding sequence is TGCGCCAGCAGCCGACAGGGTACAGCTTTCTTT.

This clone was seen a single time. The rearrangement links TRBV7-3 to TRBJ2-2; a possible D gene is TRBD1 (5 bases). The CDR3 contains 13 residues. The V and J ends lost 2 bases and 6 bases respectively, with 7 bases between them. Germline V CDR1 and CDR2: SGHTA, FQGTGA. CDR3 DNA sequence: TGTGCCAGCAGCTTACGACAGTCCGGGGAGCTGTTTTTT. As protein: CASSLRQSGELFF.

This clone was recorded only once. V usage is TRBV6-1 and J usage is TRBJ1-2, with TRBD1 as a possible D gene (6 bases). Trimming removed 0 bases from V and 12 bases from J, with 14 bases in between. This CDR3 has 13 amino acids. The V gene's germline CDR1 is MNHNS and CDR2 SASEGT. Here the CDR3 reads CASSEARGGRNTF. The CDR3 DNA reads TGTGCCAGCAGTGAAGCGCGAGGGGGAAGGAACACCTTC.

The V gene is TRBV9, the J gene TRBJ2-7, with 10 positions matching TRBD2. CDR1 SGDLS and CDR2 YYNGEE come from the germline V gene. The trim removed 0 bases at V and 2 bases at J, leaving 2 bases unmatched. The CDR3 totals 15 residues. The CDR3 DNA reads TGTGCCAGCAGCGTAGGAGCGGGAGGGGCCTACGAGCAGTACTTC. The encoded protein is CASSVGAGGAYEQYF.

The CDR3 loop is CATSSARGTYYEQYF. The CDR3 bases are TGTGCCACCAGCAGTGCACGAGGGACATACTACGAGCAGTACTTC. J is TRBJ2-7 and V is TRBV15, with a possible D match to TRBD1 (6 bases). Trimming took 3 bases from V and 3 from J, leaving 15 bases between them. Per the germline V gene, CDR1 is LNHNV and CDR2 is YYDKDF (reference sequence). CDR3 length: 15 residues.

The CDR3 sequence: CASSSIPANPNTEAFF. The DNA for the CDR3 is TGTGCCAGCAGCTCCATCCCCGCTAACCCGAACACTGAAGCTTTCTTT. The genes are TRBV5-4 and TRBJ1-1; D not certain. Germline lookup yields CDR1 SGHNT and CDR2 YYREEE (reference sequence). This CDR3 has 16 residues. Trimming took off 3 bases at V and 1 base at J, with 16 bases between the two ends.

The chain joins TRBV6-5 to TRBJ1-1, with unresolved D. The length of the CDR3 is 13 residues. Germline V gives CDR1 MNHEY, CDR2 SVGAGI. The V gene lost 5 bases and the J gene lost 4 bases, with 11 bases spanning the gap. The CDR3 spells CASSRESATEAFF. CDR3 nucleotide sequence: TGTGCCAGCAGTAGAGAAAGCGCCACTGAAGCTTTCTTT.

The chain couples TRBV6-5 to TRBJ2-7; 7 nucleotides align to TRBD2. Germline CDR1 MNHEY, CDR2 SVGAGI. This CDR3 is 12 amino acids long. Germline trimming cut 9 bases from V and 2 bases from J; bases unmatched to any gene: 4. The CDR3 loop reads CASKRGPYEQYF. Here the CDR3 DNA reads TGTGCCAGTAAGCGGGGACCCTACGAGCAGTACTTC.

In this sample, this clone turned up a few times. The gene calls are TRBV23-1 and TRBJ1-1, with D unclear. TRBV23-1 has ORF status, its function being uncertain. Deletions cut 5 bases from V and 6 bases from J, with 7 bases between. The CDR3 contains 11 residues. CDR3 region: CASSDSAEAFF. The DNA for the CDR3 is TGCGCCAGCAGTGATTCGGCTGAAGCTTTCTTT.

This chain joins TRBV28 and TRBJ2-2; 10 positions agree with TRBD1. J was trimmed by 4 bases and V by 5 bases; bases with no gene match: 7. CDR1 is MDHEN, CDR2 SYDVKM, per germline. The length of the CDR3 is 16 residues. The CDR3 DNA sequence: TGTGCCAGCAGTCCGCCGGGACAGGGGTTCACCGGGGAGCTGTTTTTT. Translated: CASSPPGQGFTGELFF.

Concerning this clone itself: Other DNA sequences in this specimen translate into the identical CDR3. This chain connects TRBV27 to TRBJ2-5; D is possibly TRBD1 (5 bases). The CDR3 is 11 residues long. Germline CDR1 MNHEY, CDR2 SMNVEV (reference sequence). V was clipped by 4 bases and J by 5 bases, with 5 bases between them. The CDR3 bases are TGTGCCAGCAGTTCAGGGGAGACCCAGTACTTC. Translating it yields CASSSGETQYF.

The chain links TRBV9 to TRBJ1-2; 7 bases agree with TRBD1. Germline values: CDR1 SGDLS, CDR2 YYNGEE. The CDR3 has 15 residues. V lost 8 bases to trimming and J lost 3 bases; unmatched junction nucleotides: 13. CDR3 DNA: TGTGCCAGTTCCGGGGCAGGGGACAGACACTATGGCTACACCTTC. The encoded protein is CASSGAGDRHYGYTF.

CDR3 nucleotides: TGTGCCAGCAGCTTAGTAGGGGGCACTGAAGCTTTCTTT. Translating gives CASSLVGGTEAFF. V usage is TRBV11-1 and J usage is TRBJ1-1; tentatively, D is TRBD1 (6 bases). The CDR3 is 13 residues long. CDR1 and CDR2 from the germline V gene are SGHAT and FQDESV (reference sequence). The ends were cut back, 1 base at V and 4 bases at J, with 7 bases in the middle.

This rearrangement joins TRBV5-1 to TRBJ2-7; 11 nucleotides line up with TRBD2. The V and J ends lost 4 bases and 2 bases, in that order; junction bases with no gene match: 5. CDR1 and CDR2 from the germline V gene are SGHRS and YFSETQ. The CDR3 has 15 amino acids. CDR3 protein: CASSHGTSGTYEQYF. In nucleotides, the CDR3 is TGCGCCAGCAGCCATGGGACTAGCGGCACCTACGAGCAGTACTTC.

The chain joins TRBV5-4 to TRBJ2-4, with 8 bases identical to TRBD2. This CDR3 is 17 amino acids long. V dropped 0 bases and J dropped 0; count of bases not matched to a gene: 5. The V gene's germline CDR1 is SGHNT and CDR2 YYREEE (reference sequence). Here the CDR3 reads CASSLDLAGGAKNIQYF. CDR3 DNA sequence: TGTGCCAGCAGCTTGGATCTGGCGGGAGGAGCCAAAAACATTCAGTACTTC.

This clone has just a few counts. The rearrangement joins TRBV6-1 to TRBJ1-1; D gene unclear. Trimming removed 4 bases at V and 1 base at J, with 7 bases between. The CDR3 consists of 13 residues. The V gene's germline CDR1 is MNHNS and CDR2 SASEGT. This CDR3 is CASSAQENTEAFF. In nucleotides, the CDR3 is TGTGCCAGCAGTGCACAAGAGAACACTGAAGCTTTCTTT.

The V and J genes are TRBV28 and TRBJ2-4; TRBD1 matches at 10 bases. CDR1 and CDR2 from the germline V gene are MDHEN and SYDVKM. Trimming at V came to 5 bases and at J to 1 base, leaving 8 bases not matched to a gene. This CDR3 has 17 residues. The CDR3 here is CASSTPTGGAAKNIQYF. The CDR3 coding sequence is TGTGCCAGCAGTACACCGACAGGGGGCGCCGCCAAAAACATTCAGTACTTC.

The CDR3 bases are TGTGCCAGCAGCGGGACAGGGGGCAATCAGCCCCAGCATTTT. Translated, it gives CASSGTGGNQPQHF. The genes are TRBV9 and TRBJ1-5; 9 bases align to TRBD1. V lost 3 bases to trimming and J lost 2 bases; unmatched junction nucleotides: 0. From germline, CDR1 is SGDLS and CDR2 YYNGEE. The CDR3 extends over 14 amino acids.

This chain joins TRBV7-8 and TRBJ2-5; D possibly corresponds to TRBD2 (6 bases). The end of the DNA aligns better with TRBJ2-7, so the J call may be wrong. In germline, CDR1 is SGHVS, CDR2 FQNEAQ. This CDR3 has 14 amino acids. The CDR3 sequence: CASSRRRETYEQYF. CDR3 coding DNA: TGTGCCAGCAGCCGGAGGAGGGAAACCTACGAGCAGTACTTC.

The chain uses TRBV6-6 and TRBJ2-7, with D uncertain. CDR3 length: 14 residues. Germline CDR1 MNHNY, CDR2 SVGAGI (reference sequence). V gave up 5 bases and J gave up 2 bases, with 13 bases separating them. Here the CDR3 DNA reads TGTGCCAGCAGTCTCTATTCTGTTACCTACGAGCAGTACTTC. It encodes CASSLYSVTYEQYF.

The chain is built from TRBV6-6 and TRBJ2-7; D gene uncertain. V lost 0 bases and J 7 bases, leaving 10 bases between the germline ends. The CDR3 contains 13 residues. In germline, CDR1 is MNHNY, CDR2 SVGAGI (reference sequence). CDR3 residues: CASSYSAAGEQYF. In nucleotides, the CDR3 is TGTGCCAGCAGTTACTCGGCCGCCGGGGAGCAGTACTTC.

V gene TRBV2 combines with J gene TRBJ2-7; TRBD2 matches 7 bases. The CDR3 is 14 amino acids. The V gene's germline CDR1 is SNHLY and CDR2 FYNNEI. The ends lost 5 bases at V and 2 bases at J; junction bases unmatched: 6. CDR3: CASSWTSPPYEQYF. In DNA form, the CDR3 reads TGTGCCAGCAGTTGGACTAGTCCCCCCTACGAGCAGTACTTC.

The chain carries TRBV11-3 and TRBJ1-1, with 9 bases identical to TRBD1. CDR3 length: 13 amino acids. Germline CDR1 SGHNT, CDR2 YENEEA. The trim removed 5 bases at V and 4 bases at J, leaving 2 bases unmatched. The CDR3 coding sequence is TGTGCCAGCAGCCGGACAGGGGCCACTGAAGCTTTCTTT. This codes for CASSRTGATEAFF. The variable domain in full, with the rest retrieved from reference TRBV11-3 and TRBJ1-1, is EAGVVQSPRYKIIEKKQPVAFWCNPISGHNTLYWYLQNLGQGPELLIRYENEEAVDDSQLPKDRFSAERLKGVDSTLKIQPAELGDSAVYLCASSRTGATEAFFGQGTRLTVV.

V gene TRBV15 combines with J gene TRBJ2-5, with D maybe TRBD2 (6 bases). Per the germline V gene, CDR1 is LNHNV and CDR2 is YYDKDF (reference sequence). The ends were cut back, 5 bases at V and 5 bases at J, with 21 bases in the middle. This CDR3 comprises 16 residues. This CDR3 is CATSGRVRGIGETQYF. In DNA, the CDR3 is TGTGCCACCAGCGGACGGGTTCGGGGGATTGGCGAGACCCAGTACTTC. Supplemented by reference TRBV15 and TRBJ2-5, the full variable domain reads DAMVIQNPRYQVTQFGKPVTLSCSQTLNHNVMYWYQQKSSQAPKLLFHYYDKDFNNEADTPDNFQSRRPNTSFCFLDIRSPGLGDTAMYLCATSGRVRGIGETQYFGPGTRLLVL.

A single count supports this clone. The V and J genes are TRBV11-2 and TRBJ1-1, with D unresolved. Germline CDR1 reads SGHAT; CDR2 reads FQNNGV. The CDR3 loop spans 12 amino acids. Trimming took off 1 base at V and 10 bases at J, with 10 bases between the two ends. CDR3: CASSLAGFLAFF. The CDR3 region has the DNA TGTGCCAGCAGCTTAGCGGGGTTTTTAGCTTTCTTT.

The V call is TRBV9, the J call TRBJ1-1; D gene unclear. V was trimmed by 0 bases and J by 2 bases, leaving 8 bases between them. This CDR3 has 14 amino acids. The germline V gene encodes CDR1 SGDLS and CDR2 YYNGEE. The CDR3 here is CASSVAEGNTEAFF. The CDR3, as DNA: TGTGCCAGCAGCGTAGCGGAGGGAAACACTGAAGCTTTCTTT.

The chain uses TRBV5-6 and TRBJ2-2; TRBD2 matches 14 bases. The V gene's germline CDR1 is SGHDT and CDR2 YYEEEE. Trimming at V came to 4 bases and at J to 5 bases, leaving 4 bases not matched to a gene. This CDR3 spans 16 amino acids. The CDR3 reads CASSLGTSGSTGELFF. In DNA, the CDR3 is TGTGCCAGCAGCCTCGGGACTAGCGGGAGTACCGGGGAGCTGTTTTTT.

V and J are TRBV7-3 and TRBJ2-3; 9 bases match TRBD2. CDR1 and CDR2 (germline): SGHTA, FQGTGA. The J segment lost 0 bases and the V segment lost 5 bases, leaving 3 bases of the junction unmatched. This CDR3 region has 15 residues. The CDR3 DNA sequence: TGTGCCAGCAGCAGAACTAGCGGGAGCACAGATACGCAGTATTTT. It yields the protein CASSRTSGSTDTQYF.

The V call is TRBV28, the J call TRBJ1-5; D perhaps matches TRBD1 (6 bases). There are 16 residues in the CDR3. Germline V gene data show CDR1 as MDHEN and CDR2 as SYDVKM. V shed 1 base and J shed 0 bases, with 10 bases lying between them. Written as DNA, the CDR3 is TGTGCCAGCAGTTTATACAGGGAGTATAGCAATCAGCCCCAGCATTTT. It specifies CASSLYREYSNQPQHF. The full variable domain, rest sourced from reference TRBV28 and TRBJ1-5, is DVKVTQSSRYLVKRTGEKVFLECVQDMDHENMFWYRQDPGLGLRLIYFSYDVKMKEKGDIPEGYSVSREKKERFSLILESASTNQTSMYLCASSLYREYSNQPQHFGDGTRLSIL.

V usage is TRBV4-1 and J usage is TRBJ1-1, with D tentatively TRBD1 (5 bases). V lost 3 bases to trimming and J lost 7 bases, with 9 bases between them. In germline, CDR1 is MGHRA, CDR2 YSYEKL. The CDR3 loop spans 12 amino acids. In nucleotides, the CDR3 is TGCGCCAGCAGCCAGCTCCAGGGTGAAGCTTTCTTT. Encoded protein: CASSQLQGEAFF.

J is TRBJ1-4 and V is TRBV7-6, with D possibly matching TRBD1 (5 bases). The germline V gene encodes CDR1 SGHVS and CDR2 FNYEAQ. V gave up 4 bases and J gave up 2 bases, with 11 bases separating them. The CDR3 is 15 amino acids. In nucleotides, the CDR3 is TGTGCCAGCAGCTCCCCGGGGGGTACTAATGAAAAACTGTTTTTT. Its translation: CASSSPGGTNEKLFF.